Sequencing of this T cell receptor beta chain was carried out in a study of T cell responses to AZD1222 COVID-19 vaccine. The CDR3 is 14 residues long. Trimming cost V 10 bases and J 2 bases; bases outside gene matches: 11. Germline CDR1 reads MNHEY; CDR2 reads SVGAGI. A remark on this clone: Its specificity is unknown.

Whole-study findings and limits: Following two doses of AZD1222, Spike-specific TCR breadth and depth rose. The CD4 TCRs associated with vaccination extended across spike and predominated at 160-218 and 743-854.

Sequenced by immunoSEQ multiplex PCR; TCRdb stores in-frame clones only, minus some. The data contain about 160,000 clones, 92% of them seen just once; the ten biggest clones take up about 4.5%. The V gene is TRBV6-5, the J gene TRBJ2-7; TRBD2 matches 7 bases. The sample in question was peripheral blood, obtained on day 0 of MenACWY control vaccination. The clonotype was recovered from an adult in good health. CDR3 sequence: CATQMGLAAYEQYF. In DNA form, the CDR3 reads TGTGCCACCCAAATGGGGCTAGCGGCCTACGAGCAGTACTTC.